One and the same sample provided the 32 T cell receptor beta chains below, sequenced in a study of T cell responses to AZD1222 COVID-19 vaccine. Generated by immunoSEQ multiplex PCR, the TCRdb table keeps only in-frame clones and is missing some. Among about 150,000 clones listed, about 87% were seen once. This sample comprised peripheral blood, obtained on day 0 of MenACWY control vaccination. The source is an adult in good health.

This clone was seen ten or more times. V and J are TRBV27 and TRBJ2-7; D is unclear. V gave up 6 bases and J gave up 3 bases, with 18 bases separating them. Germline V gene data show CDR1 as MNHEY and CDR2 as SMNVEV (reference sequence). The CDR3 spans 15 residues. The CDR3 sequence: CASRPQDYLGYEQYF. The DNA of the CDR3 is TGTGCCAGCAGACCCCAGGATTACCTGGGCTACGAGCAGTACTTC.

This chain uses TRBV7-3 with TRBJ2-3; TRBD1 aligns across 9 bases. The germline gives CDR1 SGHTA, CDR2 FQGTGA. The CDR3 totals 17 residues. V lost 4 bases, J lost 6 bases, and 14 bases stayed unmatched. DNA for the CDR3: TGTGCCAGCAGCTCAGCACCCTCCGGGACAGGGTTGGATACGCAGTATTTT. As protein: CASSSAPSGTGLDTQYF.

This chain uses TRBV28 with TRBJ2-7; 13 nucleotides line up with TRBD2. The CDR3 is 19 amino acids. The V segment lost 5 bases and the J segment 3 bases; nucleotides outside the gene matches: 16. Germline-derived CDR1 and CDR2 are MDHEN and SYDVKM. Here the CDR3 DNA reads TGTGCCAGCAGTGCGTTACTAGCGGGAGGGTCCCAAAGACTCTACGAGCAGTACTTC. Encoded protein: CASSALLAGGSQRLYEQYF.

The chain links TRBV19 to TRBJ2-1; D gene unclear. Germline CDR1 and CDR2: LNHDA and SQIVND (reference sequence). The CDR3 spans 14 residues. The V end was cut by 3 bases, the J end by 7 bases, with 13 bases between. This chain's CDR3 is CASSIGRSVNEQFF. In DNA, the CDR3 is TGTGCCAGTAGTATTGGCCGCAGCGTGAATGAGCAGTTCTTC.

The CDR3 reads CASSLGLDLQETQYF. The CDR3 region has the DNA TGCGCCAGCAGCTTGGGACTAGACCTCCAAGAGACCCAGTACTTC. The rearrangement links TRBV5-1 to TRBJ2-5, with D maybe TRBD2 (6 bases). Trimming stripped 0 bases from V and 1 base from J, with 10 bases between. In germline, CDR1 is SGHRS, CDR2 YFSETQ. This CDR3 contains 15 residues.

The CDR3 reads CASSIRQGWNSPLHF. The CDR3 nucleotides are TGTGCCAGCAGCATCCGGCAGGGTTGGAATTCACCCCTCCACTTT. The chain employs TRBV5-4 and TRBJ1-6, with D maybe TRBD1 (5 bases). Germline CDR1 is SGHNT and CDR2 is YYREEE (reference sequence). V was shortened by 4 bases and J by 7 bases, with 15 bases between the two germline ends. This CDR3 comprises 15 residues.

This clone has only a few counts. V usage is TRBV2 and J usage is TRBJ1-2; TRBD1 aligns across 9 bases. V was clipped by 5 bases and J by 3 bases; unmatched bases: 7. This CDR3 is built from 15 residues. Germline assignment: CDR1 SNHLY and CDR2 FYNNEI. The DNA for the CDR3 is TGTGCCAGCAGTTCTAGTACAGGGGGCGACTATGGCTACACCTTC. It translates to CASSSSTGGDYGYTF.

J is TRBJ2-2 and V is TRBV4-3; the D gene is possibly TRBD2 (6 bases). The V gene lost 3 bases and the J gene lost 6 bases, with 11 bases spanning the gap. This CDR3 region has 14 residues. The germline V gene has CDR1 LGHNA and CDR2 YSLEER. CDR3 residues: CASSHRRGAGELFF. CDR3 nucleotide sequence: TGCGCCAGCAGCCATCGGAGGGGAGCCGGGGAGCTGTTTTTT.

This chain joins TRBV11-3 and TRBJ1-4; D gene ambiguous. The V end was cut by 1 base, the J end by 7 bases, with 13 bases between. Germline V lookup: CDR1 SGHNT, CDR2 YENEEA. This CDR3 comprises 15 residues. The CDR3 sequence is CASSLGGEGGEKLFF. CDR3 coding DNA: TGTGCCAGCAGCTTAGGCGGGGAAGGTGGTGAAAAACTGTTTTTT.

The chain joins TRBV7-2 to TRBJ2-1, with D tentatively TRBD1 or TRBD2 (5 bases each). The CDR3 length is 12 residues. Germline V gene data show CDR1 as SGHTA and CDR2 as FQGNSA. V lost 9 bases, J lost 4 bases, and 10 bases lay in between. The CDR3 nucleotides are TGTGCCAGTCGGGACCAGTACAATGAGCAGTTCTTC. As protein: CASRDQYNEQFF.

The chain uses TRBV6-6 and TRBJ2-7; TRBD2 matches 9 bases. Germline V lookup: CDR1 MNHNY, CDR2 SVGAGI (reference sequence). The CDR3 loop spans 15 amino acids. Trimming at V came to 11 bases and at J to 5 bases, leaving 16 bases not matched to a gene. CDR3 region: CALGDQAGGIHEQYF. The CDR3 DNA is TGTGCCCTTGGGGATCAAGCGGGAGGAATCCACGAGCAGTACTTC.

The chain combines TRBV18 with TRBJ1-2; D is perhaps TRBD1 (5 bases). From germline, CDR1 is KGHSH and CDR2 LQKENI. The ends were cut back, 4 bases at V and 8 bases at J, with 20 bases in the middle. This CDR3 comprises 15 residues. CDR3 protein: CASSQESGGGRGYTF. CDR3 bases: TGTGCCAGCTCACAAGAGAGCGGCGGGGGACGCGGCTACACCTTC.

The chain combines TRBV5-1 with TRBJ1-1; D is unclear. The germline V gene encodes CDR1 SGHRS and CDR2 YFSETQ. This CDR3 spans 14 amino acids. V shed 2 bases and J shed 1 base, with 9 bases lying between them. DNA for the CDR3: TGCGCCAGCAGCTTTGAGGGTAGGAACACTGAAGCTTTCTTT. It yields the protein CASSFEGRNTEAFF.

The chain recombines TRBV11-3 with TRBJ2-1; D tentatively fits TRBD1 or TRBD2 (5 bases each). V was clipped by 3 bases and J by 12 bases, with 15 bases between them. The CDR3 is 13 residues long. CDR1 is SGHNT, CDR2 YENEEA, per germline. CDR3 nucleotide sequence: TGTGCCAGCAGCTTGGGGGTTGGGGATCCGCAGTTCTTC. Amino acids: CASSLGVGDPQFF. The variable domain in full, completed from reference TRBV11-3 and TRBJ2-1, reads EAGVVQSPRYKIIEKKQPVAFWCNPISGHNTLYWYLQNLGQGPELLIRYENEEAVDDSQLPKDRFSAERLKGVDSTLKIQPAELGDSAVYLCASSLGVGDPQFFGPGTRLTVL.

The chain combines TRBV24-1 with TRBJ2-7; TRBD1 matches 9 bases. The CDR3 totals 16 residues. V was clipped by 5 bases and J by 0 bases; unmatched bases: 7. The germline gives CDR1 KGHDR, CDR2 SFDVKD. The CDR3 loop is CATSGGDRGISYEQYF. Written as DNA, the CDR3 is TGTGCCACCAGTGGGGGCGACAGGGGGATCTCCTACGAGCAGTACTTC.

This clone was counted once. The chain uses TRBV19 and TRBJ1-5, with 7 positions matching TRBD1. This CDR3 is 17 amino acids long. Trimming took 0 bases from V and 6 from J; bases not matched to a gene: 11. Germline-derived CDR1 and CDR2 are LNHDA and SQIVND (reference sequence). The CDR3 sequence is CASSIEVGGGGGQPQHF. CDR3 DNA: TGTGCCAGTAGTATAGAGGTAGGGGGAGGGGGCGGTCAGCCCCAGCATTTT. The full variable domain, in which reference TRBV19 and TRBJ1-5 provide the parts outside the CDR3, is DGGITQSPKYLFRKEGQNVTLSCEQNLNHDAMYWYRQDPGQGLRLIYYSQIVNDFQKGDIAEGYSVSREKKESFPLTVTSAQKNPTAFYLCASSIEVGGGGGQPQHFGDGTRLSIL.

This sequence joins TRBV6-5 and TRBJ1-3; no clear D gene. V dropped 2 bases and J dropped 3 bases, with 14 bases sitting between them. The germline CDR1 and CDR2 sequences are MNHEY and SVGAGI. This CDR3 contains 16 residues. For the CDR3, the DNA is TGTGCCAGCAGTTACGGAACAGCGGATTATGGAAACACCATATATTTT. It specifies CASSYGTADYGNTIYF.

The J gene is TRBJ1-1, the V gene TRBV18; no definite D call. The CDR3 has 15 amino acids. V was trimmed by 3 bases and J by 0 bases, leaving 11 bases between them. Germline V gives CDR1 KGHSH, CDR2 LQKENI. CDR3 loop: CASSPSSSVNTEAFF. The CDR3 DNA sequence: TGTGCCAGCTCACCGTCCTCCAGCGTGAACACTGAAGCTTTCTTT.

The chain links TRBV19 to TRBJ2-1, with D tentatively TRBD1 or TRBD2 (5 bases each). Germline V lookup: CDR1 LNHDA, CDR2 SQIVND (reference sequence). The CDR3 contains 14 residues. V dropped 5 bases and J dropped 7 bases, with 15 bases sitting between them. The CDR3 nucleotides are TGTGCCAGTAGTGAGGGACCCAGTAGGAATGAGCAGTTCTTC. Its translation is CASSEGPSRNEQFF. Combining the CDR3 with reference TRBV19 and TRBJ2-1 gives the whole variable domain DGGITQSPKYLFRKEGQNVTLSCEQNLNHDAMYWYRQDPGQGLRLIYYSQIVNDFQKGDIAEGYSVSREKKESFPLTVTSAQKNPTAFYLCASSEGPSRNEQFFGPGTRLTVL.

The chain uses TRBV2 and TRBJ1-4; D gene uncertain. V lost 3 bases, J lost 0 bases, and 8 bases lay in between. This CDR3 has 15 amino acids. Germline V gene lookup returns CDR1 SNHLY and CDR2 FYNNEI. The CDR3 region has the DNA TGTGCCAGCAGTGAGCTGGGGTCAACTAATGAAAAACTGTTTTTT. Translated, it gives CASSELGSTNEKLFF.

The V gene is TRBV29-1, the J gene TRBJ2-2; 8 positions agree with TRBD1. The J segment lost 3 bases and the V segment lost 3 bases, leaving 3 bases of the junction unmatched. Germline V lookup: CDR1 SQVTM, CDR2 ANQGSEA. This CDR3 has 14 amino acids. As DNA, the CDR3 is TGCAGCGTTGAGCGGGGACAGGACACCGGGGAGCTGTTTTTT. The encoded protein is CSVERGQDTGELFF.

This clone was observed a single time. V usage is TRBV7-3 and J usage is TRBJ2-1, with D tentatively TRBD1 (6 bases). Per the germline V gene, CDR1 is SGHTA and CDR2 is FQGTGA. The CDR3 runs to 15 residues. V lost 5 bases to trimming and J lost 2 bases, with 13 bases between them. As DNA, the CDR3 is TGTGCCAGCAGCCCCCTAGGGGGAGCCTACAATGAGCAGTTCTTC. Amino acid sequence: CASSPLGGAYNEQFF.

The chain couples TRBV2 to TRBJ1-1; 7 bases line up with TRBD1. The CDR3 loop spans 14 amino acids. Germline trimming cut 2 bases from V and 6 bases from J; bases unmatched to any gene: 6. CDR1 and CDR2 (germline): SNHLY, FYNNEI. CDR3 bases: TGTGCCAGCAGTGAACAAGACAGGGCCCCTGAAGCTTTCTTT. This codes for CASSEQDRAPEAFF.

The gene calls are TRBV5-1 and TRBJ2-3; 12 bases align to TRBD2. The ends lost 7 bases at V and 7 bases at J; junction bases unmatched: 10. From germline, CDR1 is SGHRS and CDR2 YFSETQ. The CDR3 contains 15 residues. The CDR3 region has the DNA TGCGCCAGCGCCACGCTAGCGGGAGGGCCAAATACGCAGTATTTT. Translation: CASATLAGGPNTQYF.

J is TRBJ2-2 and V is TRBV5-1, with D possibly being TRBD2 (5 bases). The V and J ends lost 1 base and 7 bases respectively, with 17 bases between them. Germline CDR1 SGHRS, CDR2 YFSETQ. The CDR3 runs 16 residues. CDR3 DNA sequence: TGCGCCAGCAGCTTGAGTAGCATAGGAGAGGGCGGGGAGCTGTTTTTT. Its translation: CASSLSSIGEGGELFF.

The J gene is TRBJ1-4, the V gene TRBV3-1 (or the pseudogene TRBV3-2); 11 nucleotides agree with TRBD1. V gave up 5 bases and J gave up 6 bases; unmatched junction bases: 11. Germline CDR1 and CDR2: LGHDT and YNNKEL (reference sequence). The CDR3 consists of 17 residues. CDR3 bases: TGTGCCAGCAGCTATGGACAGGGGGCGCTTCGGTATGAAAAACTGTTTTTT. As protein: CASSYGQGALRYEKLFF.

The V and J genes are TRBV21-1 and TRBJ1-2. TRBV21-1 is annotated as a pseudogene. The CDR3 loop spans 15 amino acids. The CDR3 protein is CASSLPTRDWHGYTF. The DNA for the CDR3 is TGTGCCAGCAGCCTCCCGACCCGGGATTGGCATGGCTACACCTTC.

This chain uses TRBV6-6 with TRBJ2-2, with TRBD1 identical over 8 bases. The germline gives CDR1 MNHNY, CDR2 SVGAGI (reference sequence). CDR3 length: 14 residues. Germline trimming cut 8 bases from V and 2 bases from J; bases unmatched to any gene: 4. The CDR3: CASRTGTNTGELFF. DNA for the CDR3: TGTGCCAGCCGGACAGGGACCAACACCGGGGAGCTGTTTTTT.

The V gene is TRBV7-3, the J gene TRBJ2-7, with D perhaps matching TRBD1 (5 bases). The CDR3 sequence is 12 residues long. Germline V gene data show CDR1 as SGHTA and CDR2 as FQGTGA. The V and J ends lost 1 base and 7 bases respectively, with 8 bases between them. The CDR3 bases are TGTGCCAGCAGCTTAATAAAGGGGGAGCAGTACTTC. It translates to CASSLIKGEQYF.

The chain uses TRBV6-6 and TRBJ2-1; the match to TRBD2 covers 13 bases. The germline V gene has CDR1 MNHNY and CDR2 SVGAGI (reference sequence). The CDR3 loop spans 15 amino acids. V shed 6 bases and J 6 bases; nucleotides not matched to a gene: 5. The CDR3 loop reads CASSQGLAGANEQFF. The CDR3 bases are TGTGCCAGCAGCCAAGGACTAGCGGGAGCCAATGAGCAGTTCTTC.

The J gene is TRBJ2-3, the V gene TRBV19, with TRBD1 matching 10 bases. This CDR3 comprises 16 residues. Germline V gene lookup returns CDR1 LNHDA and CDR2 SQIVND (reference sequence). Losses at the gene ends were 0 bases for V and 5 bases for J; bases not matched to a gene: 5. The CDR3 loop reads CASSIDRQGAGDTQYF. The DNA for the CDR3 is TGTGCCAGTAGTATAGACCGACAGGGGGCAGGAGATACGCAGTATTTT. Variable domain in full (rest from reference TRBV19 and TRBJ2-3): DGGITQSPKYLFRKEGQNVTLSCEQNLNHDAMYWYRQDPGQGLRLIYYSQIVNDFQKGDIAEGYSVSREKKESFPLTVTSAQKNPTAFYLCASSIDRQGAGDTQYFGPGTRLTVL.

The chain combines TRBV29-1 with TRBJ2-5, with 10 bases that match TRBD1. This CDR3 has 13 amino acids. CDR1 and CDR2 (germline): SQVTM, ANQGSEA. V lost 5 bases, J lost 7 bases, and 7 bases stayed unmatched. In DNA, the CDR3 is TGCAGCGTTCCGGGACAGGGGAGGGGGACCCAGTACTTC. Residues: CSVPGQGRGTQYF.